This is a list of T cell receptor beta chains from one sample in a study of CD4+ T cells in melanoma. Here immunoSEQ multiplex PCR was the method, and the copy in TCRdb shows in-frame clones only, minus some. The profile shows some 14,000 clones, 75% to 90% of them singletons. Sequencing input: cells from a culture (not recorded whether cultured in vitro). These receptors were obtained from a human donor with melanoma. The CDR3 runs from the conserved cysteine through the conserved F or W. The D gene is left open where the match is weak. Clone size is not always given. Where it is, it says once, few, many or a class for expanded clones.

cdr3_aa: CASRESPRQGTDTQYF
cdr3_nt: TGTGCCAGCCGCGAGAGCCCCCGGCAGGGCACAGATACGCAGTATTTT
clone_size: NA
v_call: TRBV6-6
j_call: TRBJ2-3
d_call: NA

cdr3_aa: CASSYGWGQAYEQYF
cdr3_nt: TGTGCCAGCAGTTACGGGTGGGGACAGGCATACGAGCAGTACTTC
clone_size: NA
v_call: TRBV6-5
j_call: TRBJ2-7
d_call: TRBD1

cdr3_aa: CASSIGGKNIQYF
cdr3_nt: TGTGCCAGTAGTATCGGGGGGAAAAACATTCAGTACTTC
clone_size: NA
v_call: TRBV19
j_call: TRBJ2-4
d_call: TRBD2

cdr3_aa: CASSLAWEKRGPSTDTQYF
cdr3_nt: TGTGCCAGCAGCTTAGCTTGGGAAAAGCGGGGGCCGAGCACAGATACGCAGTATTTT
clone_size: once
v_call: TRBV7-8
j_call: TRBJ2-3
d_call: TRBD2

cdr3_aa: CASSPGDSGWNGYTF
cdr3_nt: TGCGCCAGCAGCCCGGGTGACAGTGGGTGGAATGGCTACACCTTC
clone_size: NA
v_call: TRBV5-1
j_call: TRBJ1-2
d_call: NA

cdr3_aa: CASSSRQGRDTQYF
cdr3_nt: TGCGCCAGCAGCTCCCGGCAGGGAAGAGATACGCAGTATTTT
clone_size: NA
v_call: TRBV5-1
j_call: TRBJ2-3
d_call: NA

cdr3_aa: CASSPRGSYEQYF
cdr3_nt: TGTGCCAGCAGCCCCCGGGGGTCCTACGAGCAGTACTTC
clone_size: few
v_call: TRBV11-3
j_call: TRBJ2-7
d_call: NA

cdr3_aa: CASSLKGTGAWNTEAFF
cdr3_nt: TGTGCCAGCAGTCTCAAAGGGACAGGGGCTTGGAACACTGAAGCTTTCTTT
clone_size: NA
v_call: TRBV27
j_call: TRBJ1-1
d_call: TRBD1

cdr3_aa: CASSLFRNTGELFF
cdr3_nt: TGCGCCAGCAGCTTGTTTCGGAACACCGGGGAGCTGTTTTTT
clone_size: NA
v_call: TRBV5-1
j_call: TRBJ2-2
d_call: NA

cdr3_aa: CASRTTGRYGYTF
cdr3_nt: TGTGCCAGCAGAACAACAGGGCGCTATGGCTACACCTTC
clone_size: NA
v_call: TRBV11-2
j_call: TRBJ1-2
d_call: NA

cdr3_aa: CASRQETYEQYF
cdr3_nt: TGTGCCAGCCGACAGGAGACCTACGAGCAGTACTTC
clone_size: few
v_call: TRBV7-9
j_call: TRBJ2-7
d_call: NA

cdr3_aa: CASRTANSPLHF
cdr3_nt: TGTGCCAGCAGAACAGCTAATTCACCCCTCCACTTT
clone_size: few
v_call: TRBV27
j_call: TRBJ1-6
d_call: NA

cdr3_aa: CASSEWGQARTGELFF
cdr3_nt: TGCGCCAGCAGTGAGTGGGGGCAAGCTAGGACCGGGGAGCTGTTTTTT
clone_size: NA
v_call: TRBV10-1
j_call: TRBJ2-2
d_call: NA

cdr3_aa: CASSSLRRQGNEQFF
cdr3_nt: TGTGCCAGCAGTTCCCTCCGGAGGCAGGGCAATGAGCAGTTCTTC
clone_size: NA
v_call: TRBV27
j_call: TRBJ2-1
d_call: NA

cdr3_aa: CAISAASGSTDTQYF
cdr3_nt: TGTGCCATCAGTGCGGCTAGCGGAAGCACAGATACGCAGTATTTT
clone_size: NA
v_call: TRBV10-3
j_call: TRBJ2-3
d_call: TRBD2

cdr3_aa: CASSFGTGYTEAFF
cdr3_nt: TGTGCCAGCAGCTTTGGTACGGGATACACTGAAGCTTTCTTT
clone_size: NA
v_call: TRBV5-8
j_call: TRBJ1-1
d_call: NA

cdr3_aa: CASSDRSREKLFF
cdr3_nt: TGTGCCAGCAGTGACAGGAGTCGGGAAAAACTGTTTTTT
clone_size: NA
v_call: TRBV25-1
j_call: TRBJ1-4
d_call: NA

cdr3_aa: CASSGQGAGTEAFF
cdr3_nt: TGTGCCAGCTCAGGACAGGGGGCTGGCACTGAAGCTTTCTTT
clone_size: NA
v_call: TRBV18
j_call: TRBJ1-1
d_call: TRBD1

cdr3_aa: CASHEGGVLQPQHF
cdr3_nt: TGTGCCAGCCATGAGGGGGGCGTTTTGCAGCCCCAGCATTTT
clone_size: NA
v_call: TRBV6-1
j_call: TRBJ1-5
d_call: NA

cdr3_aa: CASRGLAGGKETQYF
cdr3_nt: TGTGCCAGCAGGGGACTAGCGGGGGGGAAAGAGACCCAGTACTTC
clone_size: NA
v_call: TRBV27
j_call: TRBJ2-5
d_call: TRBD2

cdr3_aa: CASSGLKRHIYF
cdr3_nt: TGTGCCAGCAGTGGGTTAAAACGTCACATATATTTT
clone_size: NA
v_call: TRBV6-1
j_call: TRBJ1-3
d_call: NA

cdr3_aa: CAWSPQDGYEQYF
cdr3_nt: TGTGCCTGGAGTCCTCAGGACGGATACGAGCAGTACTTC
clone_size: NA
v_call: TRBV30
j_call: TRBJ2-7
d_call: NA

cdr3_aa: CASSFREGHYGYTF
cdr3_nt: TGTGCCAGCAGCTTTAGAGAGGGCCACTATGGCTACACCTTC
clone_size: few
v_call: TRBV7-8
j_call: TRBJ1-2
d_call: NA

cdr3_aa: CASTFWGRDEQYF
cdr3_nt: TGTGCCAGCACCTTTTGGGGGAGGGACGAGCAGTACTTC
clone_size: NA
v_call: TRBV7-9
j_call: TRBJ2-7
d_call: TRBD2

cdr3_aa: CASSSGRDYGYTF
cdr3_nt: TGCGCCAGCAGCTCGGGACGCGACTATGGCTACACCTTC
clone_size: NA
v_call: TRBV5-1
j_call: TRBJ1-2
d_call: NA

cdr3_aa: CASSRTPFEGHSPLHF
cdr3_nt: TGTGCCAGCAGCCGCACGCCCTTCGAGGGGCATTCACCCCTCCACTTT
clone_size: NA
v_call: TRBV5-6
j_call: TRBJ1-6
d_call: NA

cdr3_aa: CAWSVRGRGRGQPQHF
cdr3_nt: TGTGCCTGGAGTGTCCGGGGCAGGGGTCGGGGTCAGCCCCAGCATTTT
clone_size: NA
v_call: TRBV30
j_call: TRBJ1-5
d_call: NA

cdr3_aa: CASSEARSQAQHF
cdr3_nt: TGTGCCAGCAGTGAAGCACGGTCTCAGGCCCAGCATTTT
clone_size: NA
v_call: TRBV6-1
j_call: TRBJ1-5
d_call: NA

cdr3_aa: CASSYGSGGHSPLHF
cdr3_nt: TGTGCCAGCAGTTACGGATCAGGGGGCCATTCACCCCTCCACTTT
clone_size: medium-sized
v_call: TRBV6-5
j_call: TRBJ1-6
d_call: TRBD1

cdr3_aa: CASSSDRGSYNEQFF
cdr3_nt: TGCGCCAGCAGTTCAGACAGGGGCTCCTACAATGAGCAGTTCTTC
clone_size: NA
v_call: TRBV5-1
j_call: TRBJ2-1
d_call: TRBD1

cdr3_aa: CAWSNLAKATQYF
cdr3_nt: TGTGCCTGGAGTAATCTAGCTAAGGCGACCCAGTACTTC
clone_size: NA
v_call: TRBV30
j_call: TRBJ2-5
d_call: NA

cdr3_aa: CASSYSPGSGGAEAFF
cdr3_nt: TGTGCCAGCAGCTACTCGCCGGGAAGCGGGGGGGCTGAAGCTTTCTTT
clone_size: NA
v_call: TRBV9
j_call: TRBJ1-1
d_call: NA

cdr3_aa: CASSAGGSPTYGYTF
cdr3_nt: TGTGCCAGCAGCGCAGGGGGTAGCCCTACCTATGGCTACACCTTC
clone_size: NA
v_call: TRBV5-8
j_call: TRBJ1-2
d_call: TRBD1

cdr3_aa: CASSLGRGVNTEAFF
cdr3_nt: TGTGCCAGCAGCTTGGGACGCGGGGTGAACACTGAAGCTTTCTTT
clone_size: NA
v_call: TRBV5-4
j_call: TRBJ1-1
d_call: NA

cdr3_aa: CASSQGLRTGANYGYTF
cdr3_nt: TGTGCCAGCAGCCAAGGTTTGAGGACGGGAGCTAACTATGGCTACACCTTC
clone_size: NA
v_call: TRBV4-2
j_call: TRBJ1-2
d_call: NA

cdr3_aa: CASKRTGGINSPLHF
cdr3_nt: TGCGCCAGCAAGAGGACAGGGGGAATTAATTCACCCCTCCACTTT
clone_size: NA
v_call: TRBV5-1
j_call: TRBJ1-6
d_call: TRBD1

cdr3_aa: CASSRGLAGANIQYF
cdr3_nt: TGCGCCAGCAGCAGAGGACTAGCGGGGGCAAACATTCAGTACTTC
clone_size: NA
v_call: TRBV5-1
j_call: TRBJ2-4
d_call: TRBD2

cdr3_aa: CAWSPGAQETQYF
cdr3_nt: TGTGCCTGGAGCCCGGGGGCCCAAGAGACCCAGTACTTC
clone_size: NA
v_call: TRBV30
j_call: TRBJ2-5
d_call: NA

cdr3_aa: CASSPRGLSGANVLTF
cdr3_nt: TGTGCCAGCAGCCCCAGGGGCCTTTCTGGGGCCAACGTCCTGACTTTC
clone_size: NA
v_call: TRBV7-6
j_call: TRBJ2-6
d_call: NA

cdr3_aa: CASRLGQGPYNEQFF
cdr3_nt: TGTGCCAGTAGGCTGGGACAGGGACCCTACAATGAGCAGTTCTTC
clone_size: NA
v_call: TRBV19
j_call: TRBJ2-1
d_call: TRBD1

cdr3_aa: CSARRFGGYTF
cdr3_nt: TGCAGTGCTCGGAGATTCGGAGGCTACACCTTC
clone_size: NA
v_call: TRBV20-1
j_call: TRBJ1-2
d_call: NA

cdr3_aa: CASRLMGGDYTF
cdr3_nt: TGTGCCAGCAGACTTATGGGGGGGGACTACACCTTC
clone_size: NA
v_call: TRBV27
j_call: TRBJ1-2
d_call: NA

cdr3_aa: CASSSSDTINEQFF
cdr3_nt: TGTGCCAGCAGCTCCTCGGACACCATCAATGAGCAGTTCTTC
clone_size: NA
v_call: TRBV7-9
j_call: TRBJ2-1
d_call: NA

cdr3_aa: CASSLASRSYEQYF
cdr3_nt: TGCGCCAGCAGCTTGGCCTCACGTTCCTACGAGCAGTACTTC
clone_size: few
v_call: TRBV5-1
j_call: TRBJ2-7
d_call: NA

cdr3_aa: CASSPDRGIYEQYF
cdr3_nt: TGTGCCAGCAGTCCAGACAGGGGGATCTACGAGCAGTACTTC
clone_size: NA
v_call: TRBV6-5
j_call: TRBJ2-7
d_call: TRBD1